This TCR beta chain stems from a study of post-analysis software for immune sequencing data. Of note for this clonotype: The antigen is not known.

The V gene lost 6 bases and the J gene lost 4 bases, with 23 bases spanning the gap. CDR3 length equals 16 residues. The germline V gene has CDR1 DFQATT and CDR2 SNEGSKA (reference sequence). General study findings and limits: There was significantly lower normalized Chao1 diversity in multiple sclerosis patients than in controls. Five TRBV segments, including TRBV5-6, TRBV5-1 and TRBV20-1, were more frequent in patients than controls.

Tagging with unique molecular identifiers was a feature of the TCR beta cDNA libraries. TCRdb fed the PCR reads into MiXCR, producing one record per CDR3 protein. The sample contains approximately 730,000 distinct CDR3 sequences, roughly 27% of which appear only once. This clonotype originated in a girl aged 10 to 17 with multiple sclerosis. The chain uses TRBV20-1 and TRBJ2-3; D gene unclear. Sequencing used blood. This chain's CDR3 is CSAPPGTPIFADTQYF. The CDR3 nucleotides read TGCAGTGCCCCCCCCGGAACACCCATATTCGCAGATACGCAGTATTTT.